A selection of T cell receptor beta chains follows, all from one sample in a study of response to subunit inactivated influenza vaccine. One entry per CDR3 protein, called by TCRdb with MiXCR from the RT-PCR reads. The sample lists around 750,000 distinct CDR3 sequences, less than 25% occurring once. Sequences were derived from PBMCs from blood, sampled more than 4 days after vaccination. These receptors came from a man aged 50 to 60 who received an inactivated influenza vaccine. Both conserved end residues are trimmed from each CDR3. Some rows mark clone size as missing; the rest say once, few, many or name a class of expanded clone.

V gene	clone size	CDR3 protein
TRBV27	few	ASSFLGTYEQY
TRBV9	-	ASSVGGAQGQPQH
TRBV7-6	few	ASSFRQAPTYEQY
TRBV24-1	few	ATSESPGGGTSDEQF
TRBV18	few	ASSPLRGGEKLF
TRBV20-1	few	SARPTSGSLNEQF
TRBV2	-	ASRVAGGPGEQY
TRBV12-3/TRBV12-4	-	ASSDTGAEQY
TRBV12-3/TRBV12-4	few	ASSFPGTGKTEQF
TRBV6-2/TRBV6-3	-	ASSYSSGTGNQPQH
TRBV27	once	ASSLYGTGHNEQF
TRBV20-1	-	SAKGATGSSRSYEQY
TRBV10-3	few	ATFAGGNTGELF
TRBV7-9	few	ASSPQLGRTVSYEQY
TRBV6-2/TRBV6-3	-	ASSYPGQALNTEAF
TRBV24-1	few	ATSKDSGRLNEQF
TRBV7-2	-	ASSSQGAGVNEQF
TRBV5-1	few	ASSLSNPWQETQY
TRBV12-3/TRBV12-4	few	ASGILAGGVTGELF
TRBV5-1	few	ASRSGRLQETQY
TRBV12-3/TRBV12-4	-	ASSFGSAGAGNEHF
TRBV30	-	AWSVGLINTEAF
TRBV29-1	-	SVEEQSTDTQY
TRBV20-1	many	SARSWTDQETQY
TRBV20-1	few	SARDRKYLNTGELF
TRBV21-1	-	ASLTLAGVPSTDTQY
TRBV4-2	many	ASSQDGVAGGPRQETQY
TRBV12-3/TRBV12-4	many	ASSLRSANTGELF
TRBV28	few	ASSSGTSGSGSTGELF
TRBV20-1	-	SARAEEAF
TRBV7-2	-	ASSPRATNQETQY
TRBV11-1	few	ASRRDISGRSSSQNIQY
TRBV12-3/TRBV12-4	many	ASSLFQGNYEQY
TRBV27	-	ATRGREGPGAEAF
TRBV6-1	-	ASRDRGGYSNQPQH
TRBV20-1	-	SARDLLAGVETQY
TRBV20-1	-	SGTGGVVGYT
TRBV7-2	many	ASSWYSGSSYEQY
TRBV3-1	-	ASSPYRAQETQY
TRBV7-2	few	ASIGASSYEQY
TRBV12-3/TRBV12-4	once	ASRSGTSNQPQH
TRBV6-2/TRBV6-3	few	ASTRQASGRRNTGELF
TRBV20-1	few	SASQLATDTQY
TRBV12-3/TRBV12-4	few	ASSLDSGQGQETQY
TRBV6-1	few	ASRDAGRLYNEQF
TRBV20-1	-	SASWDRGGPIADTQY
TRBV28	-	ASSFPPWGSTNEKLF
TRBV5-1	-	ASSLGYGGHTEAF
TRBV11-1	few	ASSINAPNNEQF
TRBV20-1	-	SATGGNSPLH
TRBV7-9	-	ASSFEALDKQY
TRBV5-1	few	ASSSGDRGNEQF
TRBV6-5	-	ASSYRTGGEQY
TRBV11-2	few	ASTSARQNTEAF
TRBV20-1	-	SARGTVLQQF
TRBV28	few	ASSLNPLRGRGNQPQH